A single sample is the source of the 21 T cell receptor beta chains below, sequenced in a study of cytomegalovirus exposure and HLA in healthy donors. Use of 60 Vbeta and 13 Jbeta primers characterized the PCR. This table comes from immunoSEQ multiplex PCR, and its TCRdb copy is limited to in-frame clones, with some not included. Among about 140,000 clones listed, 70% to 85% were seen once. The specimen sequenced was PBMCs. These receptor sequences come from a woman aged 60-70 years in good health and CMV-seropositive.

The chain couples TRBV28 to TRBJ2-7, with 7 bases lining up with TRBD1. CDR1 MDHEN and CDR2 SYDVKM come from the germline V gene. V shed 0 bases and J 4 bases; nucleotides not matched to a gene: 9. The CDR3 has 16 amino acids. This chain's CDR3 is CASSLWKTGRRYEQYF. CDR3 sequence (DNA): TGTGCCAGCAGTTTATGGAAGACAGGGAGAAGGTACGAGCAGTACTTC.

This chain joins TRBV4-1 and TRBJ2-7; weak D call: TRBD1 (5 bases). The V gene's germline CDR1 is MGHRA and CDR2 YSYEKL. The CDR3 totals 17 residues. Trimming stripped 1 base from V and 3 bases from J, with 19 bases between. Written as DNA, the CDR3 is TGCGCCAGCAGCCAAGGCGAAGGATATGAGACAGACTACGAGCAGTACTTC. Translating it yields CASSQGEGYETDYEQYF.

The V call is TRBV7-8, the J call TRBJ2-1, with D perhaps matching TRBD2 (6 bases). This CDR3 is built from 14 residues. The V end was cut by 6 bases, the J end by 7 bases, with 16 bases between. CDR1 and CDR2 from the germline V gene are SGHVS and FQNEAQ. The DNA for the CDR3 is TGTGCCAGCAGATCCCCCCCCGGAGGGAATGAGCAGTTCTTC. Protein product: CASRSPPGGNEQFF.

The chain uses TRBV19 and TRBJ2-7; 7 nucleotides agree with TRBD2. Germline V lookup: CDR1 LNHDA, CDR2 SQIVND (reference sequence). The junction had 5 bases not matched to a gene; V was cut back by 4 bases and J by 5 bases. The CDR3 totals 13 residues. CDR3 bases: TGTGCCAGTAGTAGCAGCGGGGCCCACGAGCAGTACTTC. The encoded protein is CASSSSGAHEQYF. Together with reference TRBV19 and TRBJ2-7, the CDR3 gives the full variable domain: DGGITQSPKYLFRKEGQNVTLSCEQNLNHDAMYWYRQDPGQGLRLIYYSQIVNDFQKGDIAEGYSVSREKKESFPLTVTSAQKNPTAFYLCASSSSGAHEQYFGPGTRLTVT.

V is TRBV7-2 and J is TRBJ2-7; TRBD2 matches at 7 bases. J was trimmed by 7 bases and V by 3 bases; bases with no gene match: 9. Per germline, CDR1 SGHTA and CDR2 FQGNSA. This CDR3 spans 14 amino acids. CDR3 nucleotide sequence: TGTGCCAGCAGCTTCTCTGGGAGGGCTCGGGAGCAGTACTTC. Amino acid sequence: CASSFSGRAREQYF.

In this sample, this clone turned up a few times. V usage is TRBV6-6 and J usage is TRBJ1-2; perhaps TRBD1 as D (6 bases). The germline V gene has CDR1 MNHNY and CDR2 SVGAGI (reference sequence). V was shortened by 7 bases and J by 5 bases, with 17 bases between the two germline ends. This CDR3 region has 14 residues. For the CDR3, the DNA is TGTGCCAGCATCAACCTAGGGGGAGATTATGGCTACACCTTC. As protein: CASINLGGDYGYTF.

This sequence joins TRBV7-8 and TRBJ2-4; 14 positions match TRBD2. The germline CDR1 and CDR2 sequences are SGHVS and FQNEAQ. The CDR3 consists of 15 residues. With 5 bases clipped from V and 6 bases from J, the junction kept 3 bases outside the gene matches. As DNA, the CDR3 is TGTGCCAGCAGCACGGGACTAGCGGGAGTAAACATTCAGTACTTC. Its protein is CASSTGLAGVNIQYF.

The V call is TRBV4-1, the J call TRBJ1-4; D possibly corresponds to TRBD1 (6 bases). Trimming took off 1 base at V and 8 bases at J, with 17 bases between the two ends. The CDR3 is 16 amino acids. CDR1 and CDR2 from the germline V gene are MGHRA and YSYEKL. This CDR3 is CASSQGLQGLGEKLFF. In DNA form, the CDR3 reads TGCGCCAGCAGCCAAGGACTACAGGGCCTTGGGGAAAAACTGTTTTTT.

This clone was seen a few times. The chain combines TRBV5-1 with TRBJ2-7; D is unclear. This CDR3 has 12 residues. Trimming shortened V by 0 bases and J by 7 bases, and 8 bases separated the two germline ends. Per the germline V gene, CDR1 is SGHRS and CDR2 is YFSETQ. CDR3 bases: TGCGCCAGCAGCTTGGACTCAACGGAGCAGTACTTC. Its protein product is CASSLDSTEQYF.

The chain combines TRBV5-1 with TRBJ2-5; D remains ambiguous. Germline lookup yields CDR1 SGHRS and CDR2 YFSETQ. This CDR3 has 13 residues. The V end was cut by 2 bases, the J end by 1 base, with 6 bases between. CDR3 amino acids: CASSLTIQETQYF. DNA of the CDR3: TGCGCCAGCAGCTTAACTATCCAAGAGACCCAGTACTTC.

Only one count was recorded for this clone. The chain has TRBV27 and TRBJ2-7; D might be TRBD2 (6 bases). This CDR3 has 12 amino acids. V lost 3 bases and J 3 bases, leaving 6 bases between the germline ends. CDR1 is MNHEY and CDR2 is SMNVEV in the germline V gene (reference sequence). The CDR3 DNA reads as TGTGCCAGCAGTTTGCGGGACTACGAGCAGTACTTC. Amino acid sequence: CASSLRDYEQYF.

The chain links TRBV7-9 to TRBJ2-1, with D tentatively TRBD2 (6 bases). The germline V and J ends were trimmed by 11 bases and 8 bases, with 16 bases remaining between them. Looked up from germline, CDR1 is SEHNR and CDR2 is FQNEAQ (reference sequence). This CDR3 region has 12 residues. CDR3 residues: CAGEDPADEQFF. Written as DNA, the CDR3 is TGTGCCGGGGAGGACCCAGCCGATGAGCAGTTCTTC.

This sequence joins TRBV28 and TRBJ1-2; D is perhaps TRBD1 (6 bases). Per the germline V gene, CDR1 is MDHEN and CDR2 is SYDVKM. The V gene lost 5 bases and the J gene lost 7 bases, with 23 bases spanning the gap. This CDR3 spans 16 amino acids. The CDR3, as DNA: TGTGCCAGCAGTGCTAGCGGGGGGATAGGGGGTTTTGGCTACACCTTC. Translating gives CASSASGGIGGFGYTF.

The J gene is TRBJ2-3, the V gene TRBV30, with D possibly being TRBD1 (5 bases). The ends were cut back, 4 bases at V and 4 bases at J, with 9 bases in the middle. This CDR3 is 12 amino acids long. The germline CDR1 and CDR2 sequences are GTSNPN and SVGIG (reference sequence). CDR3 residues: CAWTGRADTQYF. The CDR3 DNA reads as TGTGCCTGGACAGGCAGGGCAGATACGCAGTATTTT. Using reference TRBV30 and TRBJ2-3 for the parts outside the CDR3, the full variable domain is SQTIHQWPATLVQPVGSPLSLECTVEGTSNPNLYWYRQAAGRGLQLLFYSVGIGQISSEVPQNLSASRPQDRQFILSSKKLLLSDSGFYLCAWTGRADTQYFGPGTRLTVL.

The chain recombines TRBV5-1 with TRBJ1-3; possibly TRBD1 for D (5 bases). V lost 1 base, J lost 0 bases, and 17 bases lay in between. This CDR3 spans 18 amino acids. Germline V gives CDR1 SGHRS, CDR2 YFSETQ. Written as DNA, the CDR3 is TGCGCCAGCAGCTTGTCGGGGGGACGGATGGGCTCTGGAAACACCATATATTTT. This sequence encodes CASSLSGGRMGSGNTIYF.

This clone was detected once. This chain joins TRBV19 and TRBJ2-2; D not resolved. The CDR3 is 16 amino acids. Germline V CDR1 and CDR2: LNHDA, SQIVND (reference sequence). The germline V and J ends were trimmed by 1 base and 1 base, with 10 bases remaining between them. The CDR3 DNA reads TGTGCCAGTAGTATAGGGGCCGATGGGAACACCGGGGAGCTGTTTTTT. Translated, it gives CASSIGADGNTGELFF.

This chain links TRBV15 with TRBJ1-5; 10 bases fit TRBD1. Germline trimming cut 0 bases from V and 4 bases from J; bases unmatched to any gene: 12. Germline-derived CDR1 and CDR2 are LNHNV and YYDKDF (reference sequence). This CDR3 has 19 amino acids. CDR3 DNA sequence: TGTGCCACCAGCAGAGATAAAATGGACGGGACAGGGGTTAATCAGCCCCAGCATTTT. This codes for CATSRDKMDGTGVNQPQHF.

The table lists this clone with a few counts. V usage is TRBV7-9 and J usage is TRBJ2-7, with TRBD2 matching 12 bases. V trimming: 5 bases; J trimming: 0 bases; junction bases outside the gene matches: 8. The CDR3 covers 17 residues. CDR1 SEHNR and CDR2 FQNEAQ come from the germline V gene (reference sequence). The CDR3, as DNA: TGTGCCAGCAGCGGTGGACTAGCGGGGACCCTCTCCTACGAGCAGTACTTC. Its translation: CASSGGLAGTLSYEQYF.

J is TRBJ2-5 and V is TRBV7-2, with a possible D match to TRBD2 (6 bases). This CDR3 is built from 17 residues. CDR1 is SGHTA and CDR2 is FQGNSA in the germline V gene. V lost 0 bases to trimming and J lost 4 bases, with 18 bases between them. CDR3 region: CASSLAVGGEIGETQYF. DNA of the CDR3: TGTGCCAGCAGCTTAGCTGTGGGCGGGGAAATCGGAGAGACCCAGTACTTC.

The J gene is TRBJ1-5, the V gene TRBV27; 7 bases are shared with TRBD1. Losses at the gene ends were 7 bases for V and 0 bases for J; bases not matched to a gene: 3. The length of the CDR3 is 14 residues. CDR1 and CDR2 from the germline V gene are MNHEY and SMNVEV (reference sequence). The DNA for the CDR3 is TGTGCCAGCAAACAGGGGAATAGCAATCAGCCCCAGCATTTT. Encoded protein: CASKQGNSNQPQHF.

This chain joins TRBV29-1 and TRBJ2-1, with 11 bases matching TRBD2. The germline gives CDR1 SQVTM, CDR2 ANQGSEA. The J segment lost 3 bases and the V segment lost 8 bases, leaving 0 bases of the junction unmatched. The CDR3 has 12 amino acids. CDR3 sequence: CSLAGGYNEQFF. The CDR3 coding sequence is TGCAGCCTAGCGGGAGGCTACAATGAGCAGTTCTTC.